This T cell receptor (beta chain) was captured in a study of shared clonotypes between healthy human individuals. Whole-study results and caveats: A generally larger estimated richness was seen in naive subsets than in memory subsets.

Trimming took off 2 bases at V and 1 base at J, with 11 bases between the two ends. There are 15 residues in the CDR3. Per germline, CDR1 MNHEY and CDR2 SMNVEV (reference sequence). The assay was run at deep level. The assay was immunoSEQ multiplex PCR, and TCRdb's table has in-frame clones only and misses some. Of 2 million to 2.5 million clones listed, over 90% are singletons. Of note for this clone: Its specificity is not known.

This sequence was found in a man between 18 and 29 years old in good health. Some clones in this sample may be carry-over from other donors' samples. The gene calls are TRBV27 and TRBJ2-5, with D perhaps given as TRBD1 or TRBD2 (5 bases each). The sample was naive CD4+ T cells from PBMCs. Subset: CD45RA+ positively selected. The CDR3 loop reads CASSLGSGTQETQYF. In DNA, the CDR3 is TGTGCCAGCAGTTTAGGTTCAGGGACCCAAGAGACCCAGTACTTC.